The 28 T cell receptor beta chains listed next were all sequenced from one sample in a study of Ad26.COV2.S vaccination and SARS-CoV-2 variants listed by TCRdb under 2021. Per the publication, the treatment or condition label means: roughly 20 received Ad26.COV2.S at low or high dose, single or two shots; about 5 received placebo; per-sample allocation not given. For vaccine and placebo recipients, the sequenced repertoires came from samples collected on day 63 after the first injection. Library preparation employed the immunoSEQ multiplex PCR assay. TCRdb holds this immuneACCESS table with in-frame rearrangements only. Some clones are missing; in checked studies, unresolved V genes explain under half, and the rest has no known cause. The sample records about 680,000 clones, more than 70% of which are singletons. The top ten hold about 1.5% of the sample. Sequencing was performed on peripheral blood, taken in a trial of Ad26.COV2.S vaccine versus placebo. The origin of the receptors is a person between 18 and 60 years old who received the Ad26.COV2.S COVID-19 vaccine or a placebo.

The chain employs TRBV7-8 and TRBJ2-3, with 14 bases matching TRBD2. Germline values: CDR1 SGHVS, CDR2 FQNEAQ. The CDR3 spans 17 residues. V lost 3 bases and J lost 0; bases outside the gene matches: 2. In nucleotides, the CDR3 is TGTGCCAGCAGCTTTGGGACTAGCGGGGGAAGCACAGATACGCAGTATTTT. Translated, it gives CASSFGTSGGSTDTQYF.

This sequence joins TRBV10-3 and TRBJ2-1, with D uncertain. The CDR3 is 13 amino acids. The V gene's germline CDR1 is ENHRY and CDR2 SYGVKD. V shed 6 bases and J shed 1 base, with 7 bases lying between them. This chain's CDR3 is CAIRDGSYNEQFF. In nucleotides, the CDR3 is TGTGCCATCAGAGATGGATCCTACAATGAGCAGTTCTTC.

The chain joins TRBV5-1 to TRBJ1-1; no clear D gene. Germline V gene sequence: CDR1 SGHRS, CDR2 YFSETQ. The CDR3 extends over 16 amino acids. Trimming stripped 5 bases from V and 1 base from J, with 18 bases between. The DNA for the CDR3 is TGCGCCAGCAGGAAAGTAGTCGGCGGCGGGAACACTGAAGCTTTCTTT. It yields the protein CASRKVVGGGNTEAFF.

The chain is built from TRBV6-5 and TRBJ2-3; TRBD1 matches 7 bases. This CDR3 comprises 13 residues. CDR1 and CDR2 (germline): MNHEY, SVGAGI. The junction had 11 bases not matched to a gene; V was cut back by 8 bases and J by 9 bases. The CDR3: CASLGPAGGTQYF. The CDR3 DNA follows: TGTGCCAGCCTGGGCCCCGCAGGGGGAACGCAGTATTTT.

CDR3 DNA: TGTGCCTGGAGTGTATTCGGGGTGAACACCGGGGAGCTGTTTTTT. Protein product: CAWSVFGVNTGELFF. This chain joins TRBV30 and TRBJ2-2, with D possibly matching TRBD2 (5 bases). Trimming cost V 0 bases and J 1 base, with 9 bases left between them. Germline V gives CDR1 GTSNPN, CDR2 SVGIG (reference sequence). This CDR3 is 15 amino acids long.

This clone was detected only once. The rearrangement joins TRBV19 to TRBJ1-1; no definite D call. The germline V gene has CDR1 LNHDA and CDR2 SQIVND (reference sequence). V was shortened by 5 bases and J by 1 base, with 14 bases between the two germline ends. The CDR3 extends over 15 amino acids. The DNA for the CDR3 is TGTGCCAGTAGTGCTGCTGGGCGTGAGAACACTGAAGCTTTCTTT. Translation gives CASSAAGRENTEAFF.

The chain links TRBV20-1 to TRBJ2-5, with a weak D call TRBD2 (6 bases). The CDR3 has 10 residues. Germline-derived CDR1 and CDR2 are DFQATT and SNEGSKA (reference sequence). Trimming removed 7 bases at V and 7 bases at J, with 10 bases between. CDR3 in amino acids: CSVEGGTQYF. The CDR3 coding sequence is TGCAGTGTCGAGGGAGGGACCCAGTACTTC.

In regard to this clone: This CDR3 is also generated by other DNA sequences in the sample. The CDR3 coding sequence is TGCGCCAGCAGCTTGGAGGGGAACTACGAGCAGTACTTC. This gives the protein CASSLEGNYEQYF. This chain uses TRBV5-1 with TRBJ2-7; D possibly corresponds to TRBD1 (5 bases). V shed 0 bases and J shed 3 bases, with 7 bases lying between them. Germline lookup yields CDR1 SGHRS and CDR2 YFSETQ. The CDR3 runs 13 residues.

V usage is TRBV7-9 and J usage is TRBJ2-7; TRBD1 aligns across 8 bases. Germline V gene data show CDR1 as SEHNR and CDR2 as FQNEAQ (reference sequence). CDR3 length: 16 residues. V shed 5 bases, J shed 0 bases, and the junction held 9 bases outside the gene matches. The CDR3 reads CASSLGTGRSSYEQYF. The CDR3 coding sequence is TGTGCCAGCAGCCTAGGGACAGGACGTAGCTCCTACGAGCAGTACTTC. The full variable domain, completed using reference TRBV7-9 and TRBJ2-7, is DTGVSQNPRHKITKRGQNVTFRCDPISEHNRLYWYRQTLGQGPEFLTYFQNEAQLEKSRLLSDRFSAERPKGSFSTLEIQRTEQGDSAMYLCASSLGTGRSSYEQYFGPGTRLTVT.

CDR3 residues: CASSFKWAENSPLHF. DNA of the CDR3: TGTGCCAGCAGCTTCAAGTGGGCGGAGAATTCACCCCTCCACTTT. The chain has TRBV3-1 (or the pseudogene TRBV3-2) and TRBJ1-6; D gene uncertain. The ends were cut back, 5 bases at V and 7 bases at J, with 15 bases in the middle. The CDR3 runs to 15 residues. Germline V gene sequence: CDR1 LGHDT, CDR2 YNNKEL (reference sequence).

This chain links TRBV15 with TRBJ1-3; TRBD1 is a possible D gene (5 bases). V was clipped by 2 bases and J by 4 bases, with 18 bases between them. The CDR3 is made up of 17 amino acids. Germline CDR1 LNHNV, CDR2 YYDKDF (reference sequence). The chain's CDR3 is CATSRRVGDSLGNTIYF. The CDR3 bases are TGTGCCACCAGCAGAAGGGTGGGGGATTCTTTAGGAAACACCATATATTTT.

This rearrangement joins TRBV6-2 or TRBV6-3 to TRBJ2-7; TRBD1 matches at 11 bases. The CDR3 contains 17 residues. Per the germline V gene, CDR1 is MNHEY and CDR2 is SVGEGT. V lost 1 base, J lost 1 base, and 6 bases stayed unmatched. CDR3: CASSYFPGQGVSYEQYF. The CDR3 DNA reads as TGTGCCAGCAGTTACTTTCCGGGACAGGGGGTATCCTACGAGCAGTACTTC.

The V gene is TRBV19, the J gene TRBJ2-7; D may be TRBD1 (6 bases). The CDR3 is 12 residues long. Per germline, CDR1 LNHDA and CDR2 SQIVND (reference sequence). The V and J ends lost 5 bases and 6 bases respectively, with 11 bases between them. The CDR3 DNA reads TGTGCCAGTAGTCCCACAGGGTTCGAGCAGTACTTC. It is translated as CASSPTGFEQYF.

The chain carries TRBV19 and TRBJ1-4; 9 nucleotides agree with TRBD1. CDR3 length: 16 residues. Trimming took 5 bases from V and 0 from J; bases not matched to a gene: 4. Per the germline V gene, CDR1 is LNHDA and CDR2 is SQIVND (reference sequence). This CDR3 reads CASSVGTGTTNEKLFF. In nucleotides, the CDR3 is TGTGCCAGTAGTGTTGGGACAGGGACAACTAATGAAAAACTGTTTTTT.

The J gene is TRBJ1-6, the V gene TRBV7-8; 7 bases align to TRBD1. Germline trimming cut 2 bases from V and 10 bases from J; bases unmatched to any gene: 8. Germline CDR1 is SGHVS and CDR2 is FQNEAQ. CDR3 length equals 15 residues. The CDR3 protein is CASSLTRTGGSPLHF. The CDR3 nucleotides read TGTGCCAGCAGCTTAACGCGGACAGGAGGATCACCCCTCCACTTT.

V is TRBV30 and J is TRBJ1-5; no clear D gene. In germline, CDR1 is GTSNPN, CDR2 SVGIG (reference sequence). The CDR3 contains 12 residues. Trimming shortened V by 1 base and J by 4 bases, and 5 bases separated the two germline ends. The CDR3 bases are TGTGCCTGGAGTGGCCGAAATCAGCCCCAGCATTTT. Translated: CAWSGRNQPQHF.

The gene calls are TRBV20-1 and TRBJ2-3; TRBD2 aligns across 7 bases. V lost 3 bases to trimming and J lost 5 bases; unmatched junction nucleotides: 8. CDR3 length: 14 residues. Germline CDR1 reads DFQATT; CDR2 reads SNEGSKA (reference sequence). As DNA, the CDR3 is TGCAGTGCTAGTCCCGGGGGGTTTAAAGATACGCAGTATTTT. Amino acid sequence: CSASPGGFKDTQYF.

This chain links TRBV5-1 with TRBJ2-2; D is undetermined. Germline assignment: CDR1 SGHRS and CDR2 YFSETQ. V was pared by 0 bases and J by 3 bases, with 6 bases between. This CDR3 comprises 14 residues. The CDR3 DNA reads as TGCGCCAGCAGCTTGGCCATTTACACCGGGGAGCTGTTTTTT. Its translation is CASSLAIYTGELFF.

Here the CDR3 DNA reads TGTGCCATCAGTGCCCGACTAGCGGGGGCCTCAGATACGCAGTATTTT. Protein product: CAISARLAGASDTQYF. This chain uses TRBV10-3 with TRBJ2-3; 12 bases match TRBD2. The CDR3 consists of 16 residues. V was clipped by 4 bases and J by 4 bases; unmatched bases: 6. CDR1 ENHRY and CDR2 SYGVKD come from the germline V gene.

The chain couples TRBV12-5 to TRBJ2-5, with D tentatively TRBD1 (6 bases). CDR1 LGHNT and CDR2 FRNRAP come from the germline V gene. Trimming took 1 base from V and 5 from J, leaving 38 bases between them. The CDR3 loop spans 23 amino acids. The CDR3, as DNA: TGTGCTAGTGGTTTGGGTTCGACCGGGACCAGGGGTGGAAAGTTCTTTGGAGTGGAGACCCAGTACTTC. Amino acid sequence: CASGLGSTGTRGGKFFGVETQYF.

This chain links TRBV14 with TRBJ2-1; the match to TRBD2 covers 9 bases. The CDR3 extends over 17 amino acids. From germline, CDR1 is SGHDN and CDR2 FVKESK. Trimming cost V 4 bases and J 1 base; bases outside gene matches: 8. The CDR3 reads CASSPVAGAGSYNEQFF. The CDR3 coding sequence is TGTGCCAGCAGCCCAGTAGCGGGAGCTGGGTCCTACAATGAGCAGTTCTTC. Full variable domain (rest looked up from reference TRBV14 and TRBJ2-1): EAGVTQFPSHSVIEKGQTVTLRCDPISGHDNLYWYRRVMGKEIKFLLHFVKESKQDESGMPNNRFLAERTGGTYSTLKVQPAELEDSGVYFCASSPVAGAGSYNEQFFGPGTRLTVL.

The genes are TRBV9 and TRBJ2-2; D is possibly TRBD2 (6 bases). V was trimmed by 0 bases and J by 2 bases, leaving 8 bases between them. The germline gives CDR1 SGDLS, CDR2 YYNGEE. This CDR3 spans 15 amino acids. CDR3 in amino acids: CASSVAGSNTGELFF. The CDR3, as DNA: TGTGCCAGCAGCGTAGCCGGGAGCAACACCGGGGAGCTGTTTTTT.

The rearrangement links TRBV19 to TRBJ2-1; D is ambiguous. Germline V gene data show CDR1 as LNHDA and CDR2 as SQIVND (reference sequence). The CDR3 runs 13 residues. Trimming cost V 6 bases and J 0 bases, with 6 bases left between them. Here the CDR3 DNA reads TGTGCCAGTAGCCCGAGCTCCTACAATGAGCAGTTCTTC. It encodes CASSPSSYNEQFF.

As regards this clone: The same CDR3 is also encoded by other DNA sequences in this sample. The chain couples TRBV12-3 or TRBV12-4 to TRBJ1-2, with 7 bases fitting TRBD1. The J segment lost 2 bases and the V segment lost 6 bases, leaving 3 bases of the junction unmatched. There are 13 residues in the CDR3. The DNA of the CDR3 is TGTGCCAGCAGCCCGACAGGGAACTATGGCTACACCTTC. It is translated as CASSPTGNYGYTF.

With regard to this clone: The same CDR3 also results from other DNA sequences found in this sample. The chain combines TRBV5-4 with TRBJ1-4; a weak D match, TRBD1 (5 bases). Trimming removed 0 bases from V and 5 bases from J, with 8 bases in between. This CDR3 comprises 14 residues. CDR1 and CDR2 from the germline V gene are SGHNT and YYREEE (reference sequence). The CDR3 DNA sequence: TGTGCCAGCAGCTTGGGGGGGTCCAATGAAAAACTGTTTTTT. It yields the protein CASSLGGSNEKLFF.

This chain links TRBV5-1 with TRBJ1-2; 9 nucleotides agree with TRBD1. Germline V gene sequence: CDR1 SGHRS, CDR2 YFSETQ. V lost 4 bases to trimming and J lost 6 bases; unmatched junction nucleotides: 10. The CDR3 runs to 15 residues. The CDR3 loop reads CASSIMPGQGNGYTF. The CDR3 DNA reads TGCGCCAGCAGCATTATGCCGGGACAGGGCAATGGCTACACCTTC. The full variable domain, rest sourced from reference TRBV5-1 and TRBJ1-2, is KAGVTQTPRYLIKTRGQQVTLSCSPISGHRSVSWYQQTPGQGLQFLFEYFSETQRNKGNFPGRFSGRQFSNSRSEMNVSTLELGDSALYLCASSIMPGQGNGYTFGSGTRLTVV.

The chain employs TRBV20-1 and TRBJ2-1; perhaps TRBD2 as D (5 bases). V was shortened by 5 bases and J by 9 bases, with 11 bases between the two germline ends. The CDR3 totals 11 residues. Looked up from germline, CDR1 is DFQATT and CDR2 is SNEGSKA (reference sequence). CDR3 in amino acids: CSAPLGGEQFF. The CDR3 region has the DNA TGCAGTGCTCCACTAGGCGGTGAGCAGTTCTTC.

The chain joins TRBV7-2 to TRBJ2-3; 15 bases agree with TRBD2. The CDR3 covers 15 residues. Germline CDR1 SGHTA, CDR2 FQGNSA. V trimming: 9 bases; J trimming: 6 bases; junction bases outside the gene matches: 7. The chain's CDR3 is CASTGTSGGSDTQYF. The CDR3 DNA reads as TGTGCCAGTACCGGGACTAGCGGGGGGTCCGATACGCAGTATTTT.